This TCR beta chain appears in the sequencing data of a study of graft-versus-host responses after intestinal transplantation. Sequencing was performed with immunoSEQ multiplex PCR; in TCRdb, only in-frame clones are kept and a portion is missing. The sample includes fewer than 25,000 clones, roughly 40% of them seen just once. V dropped 1 base and J dropped 2 bases, with 9 bases sitting between them. The CDR3 contains 14 residues. CDR1 is SGHTA, CDR2 FQGTGA, per germline. This receptor was taken from a human patient who was an organ donor for intestinal transplantation. J is TRBJ2-7 and V is TRBV7-3; D gene uncertain. This material consisted of alloreactive CD4+ T cells from a mixed lymphocyte reaction culture, taken before transplantation. The subset was: CFSE-low proliferating T cells sorted from approximately 6-day pre-transplant mixed lymphocyte reaction (GvH or HvG direction). The CDR3 DNA reads as TGTGCCAGCAGCTTAATGGGCGGTCCCTACGAGCAGTACTTC. Residues: CASSLMGGPYEQYF.